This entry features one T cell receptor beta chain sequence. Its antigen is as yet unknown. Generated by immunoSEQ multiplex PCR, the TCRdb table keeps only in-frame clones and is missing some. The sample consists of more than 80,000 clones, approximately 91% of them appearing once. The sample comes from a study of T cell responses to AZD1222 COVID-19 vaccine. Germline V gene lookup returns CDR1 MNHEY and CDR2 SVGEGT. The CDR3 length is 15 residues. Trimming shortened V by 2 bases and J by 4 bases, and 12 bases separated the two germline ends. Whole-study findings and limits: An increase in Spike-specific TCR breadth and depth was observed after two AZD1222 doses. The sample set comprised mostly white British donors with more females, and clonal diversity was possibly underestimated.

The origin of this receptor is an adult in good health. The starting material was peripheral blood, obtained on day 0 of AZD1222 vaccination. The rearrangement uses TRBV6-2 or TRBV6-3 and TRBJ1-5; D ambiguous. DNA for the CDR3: TGTGCCAGCAGTTACGGCAGCCTAAGGAATCAGCCCCAGCATTTT. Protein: CASSYGSLRNQPQHF.